At least ten counts were recorded for the clone carrying this T cell receptor (beta chain). CDR1 and CDR2 (germline): SQVTM, ANQGSEA. The J segment lost 8 bases and the V segment lost 6 bases, leaving 12 bases of the junction unmatched. The length of the CDR3 is 14 residues. The entry originates in a study of T cell repertoires in cytomegalovirus infection. A single record per CDR3 protein comes from TCRdb applying MiXCR to the reads. The data show approximately 500,000 distinct CDR3 sequences, approximately 10% seen once. The chain couples TRBV29-1 to TRBJ2-1, with 8 bases fitting TRBD1. The material sequenced was PBMCs. This receptor was taken from a human donor in good health (CMV status not recorded). Some clones in this sample may be carry-over from other donors' samples. The CDR3 DNA follows: TGCAGCGTAAAGAGACAGGGGCCCGAACATGAGCAGTTCTTC. Its translation: CSVKRQGPEHEQFF.